Below, 32 T cell receptor beta chains from the same sample are listed, as sequenced in a study of blood T cell repertoires in COVID-19. Libraries were prepared by immunoSEQ multiplex PCR; TCRdb keeps only in-frame clonotypes and omits some of them. The sample gives approximately 90,000 clones, about 83% of which show up once; about 5.7% is in the top ten. Sequencing was carried out using peripheral blood. These receptor sequences come from an older man with COVID-19, enrolled during active disease.

This sequence joins TRBV6-2 or TRBV6-3 and TRBJ1-1; weak D call: TRBD1 (5 bases). V was clipped by 2 bases and J by 2 bases, with 6 bases between them. CDR3 length: 13 residues. Looked up from germline, CDR1 is MNHEY and CDR2 is SVGEGT. The CDR3 sequence: CASSYTGNTEAFF. CDR3 bases: TGTGCCAGCAGTTACACAGGAAACACTGAAGCTTTCTTT.

The chain combines TRBV2 with TRBJ2-1, with 8 bases aligning to TRBD2. With 7 bases clipped from V and 9 bases from J, the junction kept 14 bases outside the gene matches. CDR1 and CDR2 (germline): SNHLY, FYNNEI. There are 15 residues in the CDR3. The CDR3: CASTRTGREDPEQFF. The CDR3 nucleotides are TGTGCCAGCACCCGGACGGGGCGGGAGGACCCTGAGCAGTTCTTC. The whole variable domain, filled in from reference TRBV2 and TRBJ2-1, reads EPEVTQTPSHQVTQMGQEVILRCVPISNHLYFYWYRQILGQKVEFLVSFYNNEISEKSEIFDDQFSVERPDGSNFTLKIRSTKLEDSAMYFCASTRTGREDPEQFFGPGTRLTVL.

V gene TRBV6-5 combines with J gene TRBJ1-2; a weak D match, TRBD1 (6 bases). This CDR3 region has 13 residues. V gave up 0 bases and J gave up 5 bases, with 7 bases separating them. The V gene's germline CDR1 is MNHEY and CDR2 SVGAGI. This chain's CDR3 is CASSYSGTYGYTF. CDR3 in DNA: TGTGCCAGCAGTTACTCCGGGACATATGGCTACACCTTC.

This chain links TRBV19 with TRBJ2-7; possible D gene TRBD2, 7 bases. The CDR3 consists of 15 residues. Germline V lookup: CDR1 LNHDA, CDR2 SQIVND (reference sequence). V lost 1 base, J lost 3 bases, and 13 bases lay in between. The chain's CDR3 is CASSIVPGGRYEQYF. Here the CDR3 DNA reads TGTGCCAGTAGTATAGTCCCGGGGGGCCGCTACGAGCAGTACTTC.

The rearrangement uses TRBV5-4 and TRBJ2-7; the D is unclear. V was pared by 3 bases and J by 4 bases, with 5 bases between. Germline CDR1 SGHNT, CDR2 YYREEE (reference sequence). CDR3 length: 11 residues. CDR3 coding DNA: TGTGCCAGCAGCTCCCATTACGAGCAGTACTTC. Translated, it gives CASSSHYEQYF. Full variable domain (missing parts from reference TRBV5-4 and TRBJ2-7): ETGVTQSPTHLIKTRGQQVTLRCSSQSGHNTVSWYQQALGQGPQFIFQYYREEENGRGNFPPRFSGLQFPNYSSELNVNALELDDSALYLCASSSHYEQYFGPGTRLTVT.

This sequence joins TRBV27 and TRBJ1-6; D possibly corresponds to TRBD1 (6 bases). V lost 5 bases, J lost 7 bases, and 15 bases lay in between. The germline V gene encodes CDR1 MNHEY and CDR2 SMNVEV (reference sequence). The CDR3 loop spans 15 amino acids. The CDR3 is CASSMGHSLNSPLHF. The DNA of the CDR3 is TGTGCCAGCAGTATGGGACACTCTCTAAATTCACCCCTCCACTTT.

The rearrangement joins TRBV3-1 (or the pseudogene TRBV3-2) to TRBJ2-2, with TRBD1 matching 9 bases. The CDR3 sequence is 16 residues long. Germline loops: CDR1 LGHDT, CDR2 YNNKEL (reference sequence). V trimming: 4 bases; J trimming: 1 base; junction bases outside the gene matches: 4. For the CDR3, the DNA is TGTGCCAGCAGCCGACTGGGACAGGGGAACACCGGGGAGCTGTTTTTT. As protein: CASSRLGQGNTGELFF.

The chain joins TRBV11-2 to TRBJ2-2; D is undetermined. CDR1 and CDR2 (germline): SGHAT, FQNNGV. The CDR3 contains 14 residues. The ends were cut back, 4 bases at V and 7 bases at J, with 13 bases in the middle. Here the CDR3 reads CASSSPWSGGELFF. DNA of the CDR3: TGTGCCAGCAGCTCCCCTTGGAGTGGCGGGGAGCTGTTTTTT. The full variable domain, with the rest looked up from reference TRBV11-2 and TRBJ2-2, is EAGVAQSPRYKIIEKRQSVAFWCNPISGHATLYWYQQILGQGPKLLIQFQNNGVVDDSQLPKDRFSAERLKGVDSTLKIQPAKLEDSAVYLCASSSPWSGGELFFGEGSRLTVL.

The chain links TRBV7-3 to TRBJ2-7; perhaps TRBD1 as D (5 bases). Germline V CDR1 and CDR2: SGHTA, FQGTGA. Trimming removed 2 bases at V and 1 base at J, with 6 bases between. The CDR3 length is 13 residues. The DNA for the CDR3 is TGTGCCAGCAGCTTAGACAGATCCTACGAGCAGTACTTC. Translating gives CASSLDRSYEQYF.

This rearrangement joins TRBV7-9 to TRBJ2-1; tentatively, D is TRBD2 (6 bases). There are 15 residues in the CDR3. Trimming took 5 bases from V and 7 from J, leaving 18 bases between them. Germline loops: CDR1 SEHNR, CDR2 FQNEAQ (reference sequence). CDR3 in DNA: TGTGCCAGCAGCCCCGGCCGCGTGCGGGAAAATGAGCAGTTCTTC. It yields the protein CASSPGRVRENEQFF.

The chain combines TRBV11-2 with TRBJ2-2; 10 bases line up with TRBD1. The CDR3 loop spans 17 amino acids. Per the germline V gene, CDR1 is SGHAT and CDR2 is FQNNGV. Unmatched junction bases numbered 7, after V lost 2 bases and J lost 4 bases. The CDR3 DNA follows: TGTGCCAGCAGCTTAAGACAGGGGGCCAGAGGCACCGGGGAGCTGTTTTTT. Translated, it gives CASSLRQGARGTGELFF.

CDR3 sequence: CASSARGTADFQYGYTF. In nucleotides, the CDR3 is TGTGCCAGCAGCGCACGTGGGACAGCCGACTTTCAATATGGCTACACCTTC. The chain uses TRBV7-2 and TRBJ1-2; 7 bases are a match to TRBD1. From germline, CDR1 is SGHTA and CDR2 FQGNSA. This CDR3 is 17 amino acids long. The junction had 17 bases not matched to a gene; V was cut back by 5 bases and J by 5 bases.

V gene TRBV6-1 combines with J gene TRBJ1-2; 10 positions match TRBD1. This CDR3 spans 16 amino acids. Trimming removed 3 bases from V and 5 bases from J; junction bases left unmatched: 9. Germline V gene lookup returns CDR1 MNHNS and CDR2 SASEGT. CDR3 sequence: CASSDPGTGATYGYTF. In nucleotides, the CDR3 is TGTGCCAGCAGTGACCCCGGGACAGGGGCAACTTATGGCTACACCTTC.

The V call is TRBV11-3, the J call TRBJ2-5, with 9 positions matching TRBD2. Germline loops: CDR1 SGHNT, CDR2 YENEEA. This CDR3 is 14 amino acids long. The V and J ends lost 3 bases and 7 bases, in that order; junction bases with no gene match: 6. CDR3 amino acids: CASSLAGGPLTQYF. The DNA of the CDR3 is TGTGCCAGCAGCTTGGCGGGGGGGCCGTTGACCCAGTACTTC.

The chain is built from TRBV3-1 (or the pseudogene TRBV3-2) and TRBJ2-7; tentative D call: TRBD2 (5 bases). With 3 bases removed from V and 8 bases from J, the gap between germline ends came to 20 bases. Germline V gene data show CDR1 as LGHDT and CDR2 as YNNKEL (reference sequence). The length of the CDR3 is 15 residues. This chain's CDR3 is CASSQDWKPDTKQYF. DNA of the CDR3: TGTGCCAGCAGCCAGGACTGGAAACCCGATACGAAGCAGTACTTC.

The CDR3 DNA reads TGTGCCAGCAGTGAATATCGGCGGACAGGGGGGACTGAAGCTTTCTTT. Protein sequence: CASSEYRRTGGTEAFF. V usage is TRBV6-1 and J usage is TRBJ1-1; 10 bases align to TRBD1. Per germline, CDR1 MNHNS and CDR2 SASEGT. The V gene end was trimmed by 2 bases and the J gene end by 5 bases; junction bases not matched to a gene: 8. This CDR3 contains 16 residues.

The chain is built from TRBV9 and TRBJ2-7; no reliable D call. The germline V and J ends were trimmed by 0 bases and 2 bases, with 6 bases remaining between them. The CDR3 sequence is 13 residues long. Germline V gives CDR1 SGDLS, CDR2 YYNGEE. The CDR3, as DNA: TGTGCCAGCAGCGTAGATGAGGCCTACGAGCAGTACTTC. This sequence encodes CASSVDEAYEQYF.

The J gene is TRBJ1-2, the V gene TRBV29-1, with 8 bases lining up with TRBD1. There are 16 residues in the CDR3. The trim removed 1 base at V and 2 bases at J, leaving 9 bases unmatched. The germline V gene encodes CDR1 SQVTM and CDR2 ANQGSEA. For the CDR3, the DNA is TGCAGCGTTGAAGGTCCCATTCGGACAGGGAACTATGGCTACACCTTC. It specifies CSVEGPIRTGNYGYTF.

The V and J genes are TRBV11-2 and TRBJ1-1; D remains unclear. This CDR3 contains 14 residues. The ends were cut back, 3 bases at V and 5 bases at J, with 13 bases in the middle. CDR1 is SGHAT, CDR2 FQNNGV, per germline. This chain's CDR3 is CASSFGLGGTEAFF. Written as DNA, the CDR3 is TGTGCCAGCAGCTTTGGACTGGGTGGGACTGAAGCTTTCTTT.

The chain uses TRBV4-1 and TRBJ2-1, with D maybe TRBD2 (5 bases). The germline V gene has CDR1 MGHRA and CDR2 YSYEKL. The CDR3 consists of 16 residues. Trimming cost V 0 bases and J 2 bases, with 11 bases left between them. In nucleotides, the CDR3 is TGCGCCAGCAGCCAAGATAGGCTAGCTACCTACAATGAGCAGTTCTTC. Translation: CASSQDRLATYNEQFF.

This clone showed up just a few times. Here the CDR3 DNA reads TGTGCCAGTAGCCCTGACAGGAGCTCTTACTATGGCTACACCTTC. It is translated as CASSPDRSSYYGYTF. This rearrangement joins TRBV19 to TRBJ1-2, with TRBD1 as a possible D gene (6 bases). Trimming removed 6 bases at V and 3 bases at J, with 17 bases between. Germline-derived CDR1 and CDR2 are LNHDA and SQIVND (reference sequence). The CDR3 consists of 15 residues.

This rearrangement joins TRBV6-2 or TRBV6-3 to TRBJ1-1; the match to TRBD1 covers 7 bases. The V and J ends lost 3 bases and 5 bases, in that order; junction bases with no gene match: 6. The CDR3 consists of 14 residues. CDR1 and CDR2 (germline): MNHEY, SVGEGT. CDR3 protein: CASSYLARGTEAFF. The CDR3 bases are TGTGCCAGCAGTTATTTGGCCAGGGGGACTGAAGCTTTCTTT.

This clone showed up just a few times. The gene calls are TRBV6-2 or TRBV6-3 and TRBJ2-1, with 7 bases lining up with TRBD2. The trim removed 4 bases at V and 8 bases at J, leaving 11 bases unmatched. The CDR3 covers 15 residues. Germline CDR1 reads MNHEY; CDR2 reads SVGEGT. The CDR3 nucleotides are TGTGCCAGCAGTTCCCACGGGAGGCTCCCACATGAGCAGTTCTTC. This translates into CASSSHGRLPHEQFF.

The J gene is TRBJ2-5, the V gene TRBV2, with TRBD2 matching 11 bases. V lost 6 bases to trimming and J lost 1 base; unmatched junction nucleotides: 4. The CDR3 runs to 15 residues. Per germline, CDR1 SNHLY and CDR2 FYNNEI. This chain's CDR3 is CASSRTSGGQETQYF. CDR3 in DNA: TGTGCCAGCAGCCGTACTAGCGGGGGCCAAGAGACCCAGTACTTC.

The CDR3 DNA follows: TGTGCCAGCAGCCCCCGGGGAGGAGCTCACTATGGCTACACCTTC. It encodes CASSPRGGAHYGYTF. The chain uses TRBV27 and TRBJ1-2; the D is unclear. Trimming removed 6 bases at V and 3 bases at J, with 17 bases between. Germline V gene data show CDR1 as MNHEY and CDR2 as SMNVEV (reference sequence). CDR3 length: 15 residues.

The rearrangement uses TRBV5-8 and TRBJ1-2, with a possible D match to TRBD1 (6 bases). Germline values: CDR1 SGHTS, CDR2 YDEGEE. The CDR3 totals 16 residues. The ends were cut back, 4 bases at V and 5 bases at J, with 21 bases in the middle. The CDR3, as DNA: TGTGCCAGCAGCATCCCTGTTGGGGGGGCAGGGTATGGCTACACCTTC. Encoded protein: CASSIPVGGAGYGYTF.

The genes are TRBV15 and TRBJ2-7, with 11 bases aligning to TRBD2. Germline trimming cut 1 base from V and 6 bases from J; bases unmatched to any gene: 11. This CDR3 is built from 17 residues. Germline V gives CDR1 LNHNV, CDR2 YYDKDF (reference sequence). This chain's CDR3 is CATSRGTSGSGLSEQYF. The CDR3 nucleotides read TGTGCCACCAGCAGAGGAACTAGCGGGAGTGGTTTGAGCGAGCAGTACTTC.

As DNA, the CDR3 is TGTGCCAGCAGGCAACAGGGGGGCAGCTCCTACAATGAGCAGTTCTTC. The encoded protein is CASRQQGGSSYNEQFF. This chain links TRBV2 with TRBJ2-1; 8 bases fit TRBD1. The CDR3 runs to 16 residues. Trimming cost V 6 bases and J 0 bases; bases outside gene matches: 7. The V gene's germline CDR1 is SNHLY and CDR2 FYNNEI.

CDR3 sequence: CASSESSRGGSGYTF. In DNA, the CDR3 is TGCGCCAGCAGTGAGTCGAGTCGGGGCGGGAGTGGCTACACCTTC. This sequence joins TRBV10-2 and TRBJ1-2, with a possible D match to TRBD1 (5 bases). Looked up from germline, CDR1 is WSHSY and CDR2 is SAAADI. Trimming took off 0 bases at V and 7 bases at J, with 15 bases between the two ends. The CDR3 is 15 residues long.

J is TRBJ1-2 and V is TRBV4-3, with D possibly matching TRBD1 (6 bases). The V gene lost 4 bases and the J gene lost 4 bases, with 19 bases spanning the gap. Germline V CDR1 and CDR2: LGHNA, YSLEER. This CDR3 spans 16 amino acids. CDR3 sequence reads: CASSLNYRDSTYGYTF. In DNA form, the CDR3 reads TGCGCCAGCAGCCTGAACTACAGGGATTCAACCTATGGCTACACCTTC.

CDR3 in amino acids: CASSLEGGSSQPQHF. CDR3 DNA: TGCGCCAGCAGCTTGGAGGGAGGGAGTAGTCAGCCCCAGCATTTT. The chain uses TRBV5-1 and TRBJ1-5; D gene unclear. The CDR3 sequence is 15 residues long. The V gene's germline CDR1 is SGHRS and CDR2 YFSETQ. The germline V and J ends were trimmed by 0 bases and 6 bases, with 13 bases remaining between them. The full variable domain, its missing parts supplied by reference TRBV5-1 and TRBJ1-5, is KAGVTQTPRYLIKTRGQQVTLSCSPISGHRSVSWYQQTPGQGLQFLFEYFSETQRNKGNFPGRFSGRQFSNSRSEMNVSTLELGDSALYLCASSLEGGSSQPQHFGDGTRLSIL.

This chain joins TRBV10-3 and TRBJ1-4, with TRBD1 as a possible D gene (5 bases). The CDR3 contains 14 residues. V lost 7 bases and J 5 bases, leaving 14 bases between the germline ends. The V gene's germline CDR1 is ENHRY and CDR2 SYGVKD. The CDR3 here is CAIKNDRANEKLFF. DNA of the CDR3: TGTGCCATCAAGAACGACAGAGCGAATGAAAAACTGTTTTTT.